The 27 T cell receptor beta chains below come from one sample, sequenced in a study of Graves' ophthalmopathy and Graves' hyperthyroidism. Amplification from RNA transcripts yielded the TCR beta CDR3 regions. Following a first-round RT-PCR that used HTBI primers, a second-round multiplex PCR was carried out. One entry per CDR3 protein results from TCRdb running MiXCR on the multiplex PCR reads. The sample shows more than 1,000,000 distinct CDR3 sequences, 35% to 40% of them seen only once. The sample comprised peripheral blood or thyroid tissue (not recorded which). These TCRs come from an adult man with Graves' hyperthyroidism.

This clonotype was recorded at least ten times. The gene calls are TRBV19 and TRBJ2-6; D is unclear. The CDR3 runs 15 residues. Per germline, CDR1 LNHDA and CDR2 SQIVND (reference sequence). The V end was cut by 5 bases, the J end by 0 bases, with 8 bases between. The CDR3 reads CASSDLRSGANVLTF. The CDR3 DNA reads as TGTGCCAGTAGTGACCTCCGCTCTGGGGCCAACGTCCTGACTTTC.

This clonotype was seen many times. The chain carries TRBV5-1 and TRBJ1-2, with 8 positions matching TRBD1. V dropped 2 bases and J dropped 6; count of bases not matched to a gene: 15. The CDR3 runs 17 residues. From germline, CDR1 is SGHRS and CDR2 YFSETQ. CDR3 in amino acids: CASSLEPFGQGVDGYTF. The CDR3 bases are TGCGCCAGCAGCTTAGAGCCCTTTGGACAGGGTGTCGATGGCTACACCTTC.

In the case of this clonotype: This is likely a read error, given that the CDR3 carries no conserved phenylalanine or tryptophan at its end. The DNA is omitted, as the CDR3 cannot be located on it reliably, and the CDR3 follows TCRdb's listing. The chain uses TRBV14 and TRBJ1-6. Per the germline V gene, CDR1 is SGHDN and CDR2 is FVKESK. The CDR3 contains 9 residues when both ends are counted. The CDR3 region is CASSQEPIL.

As for this clonotype: Given a much more abundant clone one base away, this may be a read error. The DNA for the CDR3 is TGTGCCAGTAGTATTCAGGCGGGGAGCTGTGGCTACACCTTC. Translated, it gives CASSIQAGSCGYTF. The chain has TRBV19 and TRBJ1-2; no definite D call. This CDR3 is built from 14 residues. V was trimmed by 3 bases and J by 7 bases, leaving 15 bases between them. The germline V gene has CDR1 LNHDA and CDR2 SQIVND (reference sequence).

In its sample, this clonotype was seen a few times. The V call is TRBV6-5, the J call TRBJ1-5, with D hard to call. CDR3 length: 15 residues. Germline V CDR1 and CDR2: MNHEY, SVGAGI. V dropped 5 bases and J dropped 0 bases, with 11 bases sitting between them. The CDR3 sequence: CASSIDGFSNQPQHF. Written as DNA, the CDR3 is TGTGCCAGCAGTATCGACGGATTTAGCAATCAGCCCCAGCATTTT.

At least ten counts were recorded for this clonotype. The chain has TRBV29-1 and TRBJ2-7, with a tentative D call TRBD2 (7 bases). The germline V and J ends were trimmed by 2 bases and 2 bases, with 16 bases remaining between them. The CDR3 has 15 residues. Germline-derived CDR1 and CDR2 are SQVTM and ANQGSEA. The CDR3 DNA is TGCAGCGTTGAAAGTGGAGGGGGGGGGCCCTACGAGCAGTACTTC. Its protein is CSVESGGGGPYEQYF.

This clonotype was seen only a few times. A single base separates this from a much larger clone, so it may be a read error. This chain links TRBV19 with TRBJ1-6, with D unclear. The germline V gene has CDR1 LNHDA and CDR2 SQIVND (reference sequence). CDR3 size: 14 residues. This CDR3 is CANQDANYDSPLHF. The DNA for the CDR3 is TGTGCCAATCAGGACGCAAACTATGATTCACCCCTCCACTTT.

J is TRBJ1-2 and V is TRBV12-3 or TRBV12-4; 7 nucleotides agree with TRBD1. The V and J ends lost 6 bases and 8 bases, in that order; junction bases with no gene match: 9. The CDR3 contains 13 residues. CDR3 sequence: CASRSHRGVGYTF. CDR3 DNA: TGTGCCAGCAGGTCCCACAGGGGAGTCGGCTACACCTTC.

The chain joins TRBV20-1 to TRBJ1-4; 12 nucleotides agree with TRBD1. The CDR3 runs to 16 residues. Germline-derived CDR1 and CDR2 are DFQATT and SNEGSKA (reference sequence). The junction had 13 bases not matched to a gene; V was cut back by 6 bases and J by 8 bases. The chain's CDR3 is CSASLNQGTGGEKLFF. The CDR3 DNA is TGCAGTGCCAGCCTTAACCAGGGGACAGGGGGCGAAAAACTGTTTTTT.

The rearrangement uses TRBV7-2 and TRBJ2-7; 9 positions agree with TRBD1. This CDR3 contains 15 residues. Germline loops: CDR1 SGHTA, CDR2 FQGNSA. The trim removed 4 bases at V and 4 bases at J, leaving 8 bases unmatched. CDR3: CASSYRGLARYEQYF. The CDR3 nucleotides read TGTGCCAGCAGCTACAGGGGGCTAGCGAGGTACGAGCAGTACTTC.

V and J are TRBV7-9 and TRBJ1-4, with 10 bases aligning to TRBD1. CDR1 is SEHNR, CDR2 FQNEAQ, per germline (reference sequence). This CDR3 has 16 residues. With V trimmed by 4 bases and J by 15 bases, 17 bases remained unmatched. The CDR3: CASSSWLDRGPRFMFF. The DNA of the CDR3 is TGTGCCAGCAGCTCCTGGCTCGACAGGGGGCCGCGATTTATGTTTTTT. Based on the CDR3 plus reference TRBV7-9 and TRBJ1-4, the full variable domain is DTGVSQNPRHKITKRGQNVTFRCDPISEHNRLYWYRQTLGQGPEFLTYFQNEAQLEKSRLLSDRFSAERPKGSFSTLEIQRTEQGDSAMYLCASSSWLDRGPRFMFFGSGTQLSVL.

This clonotype was detected ten times or more. The chain uses TRBV9 and TRBJ2-7, with 7 bases lining up with TRBD2. V gave up 0 bases and J gave up 4 bases; unmatched junction bases: 7. Germline-derived CDR1 and CDR2 are SGDLS and YYNGEE. This CDR3 comprises 15 residues. The CDR3 DNA reads TGTGCCAGCAGCGTAGACGTTAGCGGGCCGTACGAGCAGTACTTC. It yields the protein CASSVDVSGPYEQYF.

This clonotype was detected ten times or more. V is TRBV7-2 and J is TRBJ1-4; D is uncertain. V lost 4 bases to trimming and J lost 5 bases, with 11 bases between them. This CDR3 is built from 14 residues. Germline CDR1 and CDR2: SGHTA and FQGNSA. The CDR3 spells CASSSAGWNEKLFF. The DNA for the CDR3 is TGTGCCAGCAGCTCCGCCGGGTGGAATGAAAAACTGTTTTTT.

Regarding this clonotype: One end of the junction varies from germline; a read error may be responsible. The chain recombines TRBV10-2 with TRBJ1-4; D is possibly TRBD1 (6 bases). CDR1 is WSHSY, CDR2 SAAADI, per germline. The CDR3 loop spans 12 amino acids. CDR3 bases: TGCGTCAGCAGTGAAATCAAGGGGGGCCAGGTTTTT. This encodes CVSSEIKGGQVF.

Ten or more counts support this clonotype. V usage is TRBV2 and J usage is TRBJ1-6; 9 bases map to TRBD1. In germline, CDR1 is SNHLY, CDR2 FYNNEI. The CDR3 is 16 amino acids. Unmatched junction bases numbered 6, after V lost 3 bases and J lost 6 bases. For the CDR3, the DNA is TGTGCCAGCAGTGATGTGGGGACAGGGACTAATTCACCCCTCCACTTT. It is translated as CASSDVGTGTNSPLHF.

This chain connects TRBV12-3 or TRBV12-4 to TRBJ1-1; D possibly corresponds to TRBD1 (6 bases). The CDR3 consists of 14 residues. The V end lost 4 bases, the J end lost 4 bases, and 13 bases lay between the germline ends. The CDR3 reads CASSSSGALTEAFF. The CDR3 DNA is TGTGCCAGCAGTTCCTCGGGGGCTCTCACTGAAGCTTTCTTT.

V gene TRBV6-5 combines with J gene TRBJ2-7; D perhaps matches TRBD2 (5 bases). The length of the CDR3 is 17 residues. Trimming took off 0 bases at V and 6 bases at J, with 21 bases between the two ends. Germline lookup yields CDR1 MNHEY and CDR2 SVGAGI. The CDR3 is CASSYSVLAQVRGEQYF. CDR3 in DNA: TGTGCCAGCAGTTACTCCGTCTTGGCGCAGGTCCGGGGCGAGCAGTACTTC.

The chain couples TRBV20-1 to TRBJ1-4; unclear D gene. This CDR3 spans 15 amino acids. Trimming took 1 base from V and 4 from J, leaving 13 bases between them. Germline V gene data show CDR1 as DFQATT and CDR2 as SNEGSKA (reference sequence). The CDR3 loop reads CSARAALWSNEKLFF. The CDR3 DNA reads TGCAGTGCTAGAGCCGCCCTTTGGAGTAATGAAAAACTGTTTTTT.

The sample holds many counts of this clonotype. The V call is TRBV11-3, the J call TRBJ2-7; D not certain. Trimming took 3 bases from V and 3 from J, leaving 9 bases between them. The CDR3 is 13 amino acids. The V gene's germline CDR1 is SGHNT and CDR2 YENEEA. In nucleotides, the CDR3 is TGTGCCAGCAGCTTTTCCGAGGACTACGAGCAGTACTTC. Amino acids: CASSFSEDYEQYF.

The CDR3 DNA is TGTGCCAGCAGCTTAACCCCGGGAGCCCCCTACGAGCAGTACTTC. Translation: CASSLTPGAPYEQYF. This chain uses TRBV7-8 with TRBJ2-7, with D maybe TRBD2 (6 bases). This CDR3 region has 15 residues. Germline CDR1 and CDR2: SGHVS and FQNEAQ. Trimming shortened V by 2 bases and J by 2 bases, and 13 bases separated the two germline ends.

The chain uses TRBV5-1 and TRBJ2-7, with D possibly matching TRBD2 (6 bases). This CDR3 has 15 residues. Germline CDR1 SGHRS, CDR2 YFSETQ. The V gene lost 4 bases and the J gene lost 5 bases, with 19 bases spanning the gap. This chain's CDR3 is CASSKEGSGVDEQYF. DNA for the CDR3: TGCGCCAGCAGCAAGGAGGGATCCGGGGTAGACGAGCAGTACTTC. Drawing the rest from reference TRBV5-1 and TRBJ2-7, the complete variable domain is KAGVTQTPRYLIKTRGQQVTLSCSPISGHRSVSWYQQTPGQGLQFLFEYFSETQRNKGNFPGRFSGRQFSNSRSEMNVSTLELGDSALYLCASSKEGSGVDEQYFGPGTRLTVT.

This clonotype was seen many times. The V gene is TRBV6-5, the J gene TRBJ2-7, with 8 positions matching TRBD1. The V gene's germline CDR1 is MNHEY and CDR2 SVGAGI. V was clipped by 7 bases and J by 6 bases; unmatched bases: 14. The CDR3 covers 15 residues. CDR3 sequence (DNA): TGTGCCAGCAAACCCTCCGACAGGGGTTCCGTCGAGCAGTACTTC. This codes for CASKPSDRGSVEQYF.

V is TRBV3-1 and J is TRBJ2-5, with 11 bases fitting TRBD1. The CDR3 consists of 13 residues. The junction had 1 base not matched to a gene; V was cut back by 5 bases and J by 5 bases. Germline loops: CDR1 LGHDT, CDR2 YNNKEL (reference sequence). In DNA form, the CDR3 reads TGTGCCAGCAGCGGACAGGGGGCCGAGACCCAGTACTTC. It is translated as CASSGQGAETQYF.

The chain carries TRBV9 and TRBJ2-5, with D unclear. Germline V lookup: CDR1 SGDLS, CDR2 YYNGEE. The CDR3 extends over 17 amino acids. Trimming took off 4 bases at V and 6 bases at J, with 25 bases between the two ends. The DNA for the CDR3 is TGTGCCAGCAGCCCCGGATCTAGTGTGGGTCTGGTAAAGACCCAGTACTTC. It codes for CASSPGSSVGLVKTQYF. The complete variable domain, with remaining parts taken from reference TRBV9 and TRBJ2-5, reads DSGVTQTPKHLITATGQRVTLRCSPRSGDLSVYWYQQSLDQGLQFLIQYYNGEERAKGNILERFSAQQFPDLHSELNLSSLELGDSALYFCASSPGSSVGLVKTQYFGPGTRLLVL.

J is TRBJ1-6 and V is TRBV4-2, with 7 bases that match TRBD1. V shed 9 bases and J 7 bases; nucleotides not matched to a gene: 6. This CDR3 has 13 amino acids. Germline V gives CDR1 LGHNA, CDR2 YNFKEQ. CDR3 coding DNA: TGTGCCAGTGAAACAGGGGCGAATTCACCCCTCCACTTT. Translated, it gives CASETGANSPLHF.

The genes are TRBV19 and TRBJ2-2; D may be TRBD1 or TRBD2 (5 bases each). Germline lookup yields CDR1 LNHDA and CDR2 SQIVND (reference sequence). The CDR3 is made up of 12 amino acids. Trimming stripped 9 bases from V and 8 bases from J, with 13 bases between. This CDR3 is CASSLGRGELFF. The CDR3 DNA sequence: TGTGCCAGCAGTCTGGGACGGGGGGAGCTGTTTTTT.

CDR3 DNA: TGTGCCAGCAGCCAAGATCTGGCTAGTGCGGTAGACGAGCAGTACTTC. Translation gives CASSQDLASAVDEQYF. V gene TRBV3-1 combines with J gene TRBJ2-7; D gene uncertain. The V and J ends lost 0 bases and 5 bases respectively, with 17 bases between them. Germline CDR1 is LGHDT and CDR2 is YNNKEL (reference sequence). The CDR3 is made up of 16 amino acids.